This is a list of T cell receptor beta chains from one sample in a study of blood T cell repertoires in COVID-19. Profiled with immunoSEQ multiplex PCR; TCRdb holds only in-frame clones, not every one. The data hold under 300,000 clones, with roughly 88% observed a single time. The sequenced material came from PBMCs or T cells enriched from blood (not recorded which). The receptors here all came from a woman aged 40 to 50 with acute COVID-19. Each CDR3 is given with its conserved first and last residue. D genes are given only for firm matches. Clone size, where shown, is once, few, many, or a class for clones that have expanded.

v_gene	d_gene	abundance	j_gene	CDR3aa	CDR3nt
TRBV18	-	-	TRBJ2-5	CASSPRQEETQYF	TGTGCCAGCTCACCACGACAGGAAGAGACCCAGTACTTC
TRBV19	TRBD1	-	TRBJ1-5	CASSKDRGLGQPQHF	TGTGCCAGTAGTAAGGACAGGGGGCTCGGTCAGCCCCAGCATTTT
TRBV5-1	TRBD2	-	TRBJ2-2	CASSLGPLAGDTGELFF	TGCGCCAGCAGCTTGGGGCCTCTAGCGGGAGACACCGGGGAGCTGTTTTTT
TRBV24-1	TRBD1	-	TRBJ2-2	CATSDHPGTGAAGELFF	TGTGCCACCAGTGATCATCCCGGGACAGGGGCGGCCGGGGAGCTGTTTTTT
TRBV21-1	-	-	TRBJ1-1	CASSKGTRGSEAFF	TGTGCCAGCAGCAAAGGCACCCGGGGGTCTGAAGCTTTCTTT
TRBV6-2/TRBV6-3	TRBD2	-	TRBJ2-1	CASSYSRLAGESSYNEQFF	TGTGCCAGCAGTTACTCCCGACTAGCGGGAGAGAGCTCCTACAATGAGCAGTTCTTC
TRBV27	-	-	TRBJ2-2	CASSFTGNTGELFF	TGTGCCAGCAGTTTCACAGGGAACACCGGGGAGCTGTTTTTT
TRBV19	TRBD1	-	TRBJ1-1	CASSNPGGMNTEAFF	TGTGCCAGTAGTAACCCAGGGGGAATGAACACTGAAGCTTTCTTT
TRBV12-3/TRBV12-4	-	-	TRBJ1-2	CASGSGYGYTF	TGTGCCAGCGGGAGTGGTTATGGCTACACCTTC
TRBV3-1/TRBV3-2	TRBD1	-	TRBJ1-3	CASSQFTGTGGNTIYF	TGTGCCAGCAGCCAGTTCACCGGGACAGGGGGAAACACCATATATTTT
TRBV20-1	-	-	TRBJ2-1	CSASARFF	TGCAGTGCTAGCGCGCGGTTCTTC
TRBV7-9	-	-	TRBJ1-1	CASSLMSDRRAFF	TGTGCCAGCAGCTTAATGAGTGACAGGAGGGCTTTCTTT
TRBV11-3	-	-	TRBJ2-3	CASSFRSGGRDTQYF	TGTGCCAGCAGCTTTAGAAGCGGAGGAAGAGATACGCAGTATTTT
TRBV19	TRBD1	few	TRBJ2-7	CASSRDRGSYEQYF	TGTGCCAGTAGTAGGGACAGGGGCTCCTACGAGCAGTACTTC
TRBV6-6	TRBD1	-	TRBJ1-1	CASSPGTGITEAFF	TGTGCCAGCAGTCCCGGGACAGGGATCACTGAAGCTTTCTTT
TRBV18	TRBD2	-	TRBJ2-1	CASSQAGVSSYNEQFF	TGTGCCAGCTCACAAGCGGGGGTGAGCTCCTACAATGAGCAGTTCTTC
TRBV19	-	-	TRBJ2-1	CASSIAGTEQFF	TGTGCCAGTAGTATCGCCGGGACAGAGCAGTTCTTC
TRBV28	-	once	TRBJ1-6	CASSSFIRGNSPLHF	TGTGCCAGCAGTTCCTTTATTAGGGGTAATTCACCCCTCCACTTT
TRBV18	-	once	TRBJ1-2	CASSPSRPGWYGYTF	TGTGCCAGCTCACCGAGCCGACCAGGGTGGTATGGCTACACCTTC
TRBV11-3	TRBD2	-	TRBJ2-3	CASSQTSGSFDTQYF	TGTGCCAGCAGCCAAACTAGCGGGAGTTTTGATACGCAGTATTTT